The 20 T cell receptor beta chains listed next were all sequenced from one sample in a study of T cells in Graves' hyperthyroidism and ophthalmopathy. Amplified regions were TCR beta CDR3 sequences from RNA transcripts. During a first-round RT-PCR of the TCR CDR3, the HTBI primer set was used. One entry per CDR3 protein, called by TCRdb with MiXCR from the multiplex PCR reads. The table includes hundreds of thousands of distinct CDR3 sequences, 35% to 40% detected once. The sample taken for sequencing was blood. The receptors shown here come from a man between 18 and 35 years old with Graves' hyperthyroidism.

The chain combines TRBV15 with TRBJ1-2; TRBD1 might be the D (6 bases). This CDR3 has 16 residues. Trimming took off 3 bases at V and 6 bases at J, with 20 bases between the two ends. Germline-derived CDR1 and CDR2 are LNHNV and YYDKDF (reference sequence). Written as DNA, the CDR3 is TGTGCCACCAGCAGGGACAGATCAACCGGGGCGAATGGCTACACCTTC. This translates into CATSRDRSTGANGYTF.

This chain links TRBV5-5 with TRBJ1-2; TRBD1 aligns across 10 bases. The germline V gene encodes CDR1 SGHKS and CDR2 YYEKEE (reference sequence). With V trimmed by 3 bases and J by 6 bases, 5 bases remained unmatched. This CDR3 comprises 14 residues. CDR3 sequence reads: CASSSRTGGDGYTF. The CDR3 DNA follows: TGTGCCAGCAGCTCTAGGACAGGGGGAGATGGCTACACCTTC.

This clonotype was seen many times. CDR3 in DNA: TGTGCCAGCAGCCATCCCCCCGGACAATCAAACTATGGCTACACCTTC. Residues: CASSHPPGQSNYGYTF. The chain has TRBV7-3 and TRBJ1-2, with D maybe TRBD1 (5 bases). CDR1 and CDR2 (germline): SGHTA, FQGTGA. CDR3 size: 16 residues. V lost 5 bases, J lost 2 bases, and 18 bases lay in between.

This clonotype was seen a few times. The rearrangement links TRBV4-3 to TRBJ1-1, with unresolved D. Trimming took 4 bases from V and 3 from J, leaving 12 bases between them. The CDR3 is 14 residues long. Germline CDR1 and CDR2: LGHNA and YSLEER. Written as DNA, the CDR3 is TGCGCCAGCAGCCCAGGTCAGAGGGACACTGAAGCTTTCTTT. Protein sequence: CASSPGQRDTEAFF.

J is TRBJ1-5 and V is TRBV10-3, with TRBD1 matching over 7 bases. The CDR3 sequence is 14 residues long. Germline V gives CDR1 ENHRY, CDR2 SYGVKD. V was pared by 6 bases and J by 2 bases, with 4 bases of the junction left unmatched. The CDR3 DNA reads as TGTGCCATCAGGGTCGGGACAGGCAATCAGCCCCAGCATTTT. Protein: CAIRVGTGNQPQHF.

V is TRBV4-1 and J is TRBJ1-2, with D tentatively TRBD1 (6 bases). The CDR3 consists of 13 residues. V lost 3 bases to trimming and J lost 2 bases, with 7 bases between them. Per germline, CDR1 MGHRA and CDR2 YSYEKL. The CDR3 loop is CASSHDRNYGYTF. The CDR3 region has the DNA TGCGCCAGCAGCCACGACAGGAACTATGGCTACACCTTC.

V is TRBV2 and J is TRBJ1-4; D is perhaps TRBD1 (5 bases). Between the trimmed V and J ends, which lost 5 bases and 5 bases, there was a span of 12 bases. The CDR3 has 14 residues. Germline assignment: CDR1 SNHLY and CDR2 FYNNEI. The CDR3 region is CASSSGTENEKLFF. DNA for the CDR3: TGTGCCAGCAGTTCCGGGACTGAGAATGAAAAACTGTTTTTT. Combining the CDR3 with reference TRBV2 and TRBJ1-4 gives the whole variable domain EPEVTQTPSHQVTQMGQEVILRCVPISNHLYFYWYRQILGQKVEFLVSFYNNEISEKSEIFDDQFSVERPDGSNFTLKIRSTKLEDSAMYFCASSSGTENEKLFFGSGTQLSVL.

A few counts support this clonotype. V and J are TRBV7-2 and TRBJ2-7; tentative D call: TRBD1 (6 bases). The CDR3 extends over 15 amino acids. Trimming removed 4 bases at V and 1 base at J, with 14 bases between. Germline-derived CDR1 and CDR2 are SGHTA and FQGNSA. The chain's CDR3 is CASSWGMDSSYEQYF. The CDR3 region has the DNA TGTGCCAGCAGCTGGGGGATGGACAGTTCCTACGAGCAGTACTTC. The full variable domain, its missing parts supplied by reference TRBV7-2 and TRBJ2-7, is GAGVSQSPSNKVTEKGKDVELRCDPISGHTALYWYRQSLGQGLEFLIYFQGNSAPDKSGLPSDRFSAERTGGSVSTLTIQRTQQEDSAVYLCASSWGMDSSYEQYFGPGTRLTVT.

The table lists this clonotype with many counts. The rearrangement links TRBV7-9 to TRBJ2-5; D might be TRBD1 or TRBD2, each matching 6 bases. The CDR3 has 14 residues. Germline V gene sequence: CDR1 SEHNR, CDR2 FQNEAQ (reference sequence). The V end lost 6 bases, the J end lost 5 bases, and 16 bases lay between the germline ends. The CDR3 DNA reads TGTGCCAGCAGTCCATCCGGGGGCGGGGAGACCCAGTACTTC. Protein sequence: CASSPSGGGETQYF.

This chain connects TRBV7-2 to TRBJ1-1; D ambiguous. This CDR3 spans 11 amino acids. CDR1 is SGHTA and CDR2 is FQGNSA in the germline V gene. As DNA, the CDR3 is TGTGCTGTTACCTGGGGCACTGAAGCTTTCTTT. Translation gives CAVTWGTEAFF.

Comments on this clonotype: This clone may be a read error of a much larger clone one base away. V is TRBV9 and J is TRBJ2-7; D is unclear. Germline V gives CDR1 SGDLS, CDR2 YYNGEE. Trimming took 7 bases from V and 2 from J, leaving 7 bases between them. The CDR3 covers 11 residues. The CDR3 DNA reads as TGTGCCAGCGCACAGACCTACGAGCAGTACTTC. It translates to CASAQTYEQYF.

This clonotype was picked up many times. The chain employs TRBV19 and TRBJ1-1; D gene uncertain. The CDR3 is 13 residues long. CDR1 and CDR2 (germline): LNHDA, SQIVND (reference sequence). Trimming left V 3 bases short and J 1 base short, with 6 bases between. CDR3 coding DNA: TGTGCCAGTAGTATTACTCGGAACACTGAAGCTTTCTTT. Translating gives CASSITRNTEAFF.

This clonotype was recorded only once. The chain carries TRBV4-3 and TRBJ1-4; D not resolved. V lost 1 base, J lost 0 bases, and 6 bases lay in between. Germline lookup yields CDR1 LGHNA and CDR2 YSLEER. This CDR3 spans 15 amino acids. CDR3 in amino acids: CASSQGPSTNEKLFF. CDR3 coding DNA: TGCGCCAGCAGCCAAGGGCCTTCAACTAATGAAAAACTGTTTTTT.

The CDR3 DNA reads TGCAGTGCTAGAGGGGCCAGGGGGGGCAGAGGACCCCAGCATTTT. This gives the protein CSARGARGGRGPQHF. The rearrangement joins TRBV20-1 to TRBJ1-5; 7 bases are a match to TRBD1. CDR1 and CDR2 (germline): DFQATT, SNEGSKA (reference sequence). This CDR3 region has 15 residues. Trimming cost V 1 base and J 10 bases; bases outside gene matches: 13.

This clonotype has a handful of counts. The V and J genes are TRBV4-1 and TRBJ2-7; D may match TRBD1 or TRBD2 (5 bases each). CDR3 size: 14 residues. The germline V and J ends were trimmed by 1 base and 5 bases, with 12 bases remaining between them. Germline CDR1 is MGHRA and CDR2 is YSYEKL. CDR3 sequence: CASSQGPGLDEQYF. The CDR3 DNA reads as TGCGCCAGCAGCCAAGGGCCGGGGCTGGACGAGCAGTACTTC.

A word on this clonotype: The junction shows a germline mismatch at one end, possibly a read error. The CDR3, as DNA: TGTGCCACCAGTCAGGGGGGGGACAACGTCCTGACTTTC. Protein sequence: CATSQGGDNVLTF. The rearrangement links TRBV15 to TRBJ2-6; the D gene could be TRBD1 or TRBD2 (7 bases each). This CDR3 has 13 amino acids. Germline V gene lookup returns CDR1 LNHNV and CDR2 YYDKDF (reference sequence). Full variable domain (rest looked up from reference TRBV15 and TRBJ2-6): DAMVIQNPRYQVTQFGKPVTLSCSQTLNHNVMYWYQQKSSQAPKLLFHYYDKDFNNEADTPDNFQSRRPNTSFCFLDIRSPGLGDTAMYLCATSQGGDNVLTFGAGSRLTVL.

There are many counts of this clonotype. The rearrangement uses TRBV20-1 and TRBJ1-1; TRBD1 might be the D (5 bases). Per the germline V gene, CDR1 is DFQATT and CDR2 is SNEGSKA (reference sequence). The CDR3 extends over 12 amino acids. Trimming pared 4 bases from V and 11 bases from J, leaving 17 bases between. The CDR3 DNA follows: TGCAGTGCTATCCATAATGGGGGTGTTGCTTTCTTT. As protein: CSAIHNGGVAFF.

This rearrangement joins TRBV2 to TRBJ1-5; 7 positions agree with TRBD1. V trimming: 5 bases; J trimming: 14 bases; junction bases outside the gene matches: 12. There are 13 residues in the CDR3. Germline-derived CDR1 and CDR2 are SNHLY and FYNNEI. CDR3 sequence (DNA): TGTGCCAGCAGTCCCGGGACAGCGTCCTACGAGCATTTT. Its translation is CASSPGTASYEHF.

The chain uses TRBV29-1 and TRBJ2-5; a possible D gene is TRBD1 (6 bases). Germline V gene lookup returns CDR1 SQVTM and CDR2 ANQGSEA. Trimming took off 8 bases at V and 2 bases at J, with 18 bases between the two ends. The CDR3 runs 14 residues. CDR3 nucleotides: TGCAGCACCCCCGGGGACATGATACAAGAGACCCAGTACTTC. It specifies CSTPGDMIQETQYF.

V is TRBV29-1 and J is TRBJ1-2; 8 bases are a match to TRBD1. J gave up 1 base and V 8 bases, and 6 bases lay outside the gene matches. The CDR3 length is 13 residues. Germline V gene lookup returns CDR1 SQVTM and CDR2 ANQGSEA. The CDR3 nucleotides read TGCAGCAGTGTGACAGGGGTTAACTATGGCTACACCTTC. The encoded protein is CSSVTGVNYGYTF.